Following are 24 T cell receptor beta chains from one sample sequenced in a study of immune evolution from preneoplasia to lung adenocarcinoma. Using immunoSEQ multiplex PCR, the repertoire was profiled, and TCRdb retains in-frame clones only, with some absent. The sample includes approximately 5,000 clones, around 85% of them seen just once. Sequencing was done on a sample of FFPE invasive lung adenocarcinoma tissue. The receptor set was obtained from a person between 45 and 65 years old with lung adenocarcinoma.

The chain combines TRBV30 with TRBJ1-2, with TRBD1 as a possible D gene (6 bases). From germline, CDR1 is GTSNPN and CDR2 SVGIG (reference sequence). V gave up 7 bases and J gave up 2 bases, with 17 bases separating them. CDR3 length equals 14 residues. The CDR3 protein is CAYAAGAGNYGYTF. DNA of the CDR3: TGTGCCTACGCAGCGGGGGCAGGAAACTATGGCTACACCTTC.

The CDR3 sequence is CASSVGDSRRGYTF. In DNA form, the CDR3 reads TGTGCCAGCAGCGTAGGGGACAGCAGACGTGGCTACACCTTC. The chain has TRBV5-6 and TRBJ1-2, with 7 bases fitting TRBD1. The CDR3 loop spans 14 amino acids. Germline V gene sequence: CDR1 SGHDT, CDR2 YYEEEE. V was clipped by 4 bases and J by 7 bases; unmatched bases: 10.

This chain connects TRBV30 to TRBJ2-2; D remains ambiguous. Trimming shortened V by 7 bases and J by 6 bases, and 15 bases separated the two germline ends. The germline V gene has CDR1 GTSNPN and CDR2 SVGIG (reference sequence). The CDR3 runs to 13 residues. The CDR3 loop reads CAFTDGEAGELFF. For the CDR3, the DNA is TGTGCCTTTACGGACGGTGAGGCCGGGGAGCTGTTTTTT.

This chain joins TRBV11-2 and TRBJ2-2; TRBD2 matches at 8 bases. CDR3 length equals 16 residues. Looked up from germline, CDR1 is SGHAT and CDR2 is FQNNGV. V dropped 5 bases and J dropped 3; count of bases not matched to a gene: 8. The CDR3 DNA reads TGTGCCAGCAGCAGGGGGACTAGTATGTACACCGGGGAGCTGTTTTTT. Protein product: CASSRGTSMYTGELFF.

The gene calls are TRBV9 and TRBJ1-1; D gene uncertain. CDR3 size: 14 residues. The germline CDR1 and CDR2 sequences are SGDLS and YYNGEE. The V end was cut by 0 bases, the J end by 1 base, with 7 bases between. The CDR3 spells CASSVVSRNTEAFF. The CDR3 DNA sequence: TGTGCCAGCAGCGTAGTATCGCGGAACACTGAAGCTTTCTTT.

The chain employs TRBV28 and TRBJ1-1, with TRBD1 as a possible D gene (5 bases). Germline-derived CDR1 and CDR2 are MDHEN and SYDVKM. This CDR3 is built from 14 residues. V dropped 3 bases and J dropped 7 bases, with 15 bases sitting between them. As DNA, the CDR3 is TGTGCCAGCAGTTTGGAGGCCAGGGTGAATGAAGCTTTCTTT. This sequence encodes CASSLEARVNEAFF. The full variable domain, with the rest looked up from reference TRBV28 and TRBJ1-1, is DVKVTQSSRYLVKRTGEKVFLECVQDMDHENMFWYRQDPGLGLRLIYFSYDVKMKEKGDIPEGYSVSREKKERFSLILESASTNQTSMYLCASSLEARVNEAFFGQGTRLTVV.

The chain uses TRBV4-3 and TRBJ2-3; 10 bases are a match to TRBD2. The CDR3 runs 15 residues. CDR1 and CDR2 (germline): LGHNA, YSLEER. The trim removed 4 bases at V and 4 bases at J, leaving 5 bases unmatched. CDR3 DNA sequence: TGCGCCAGCAGCCCCCAGAGCGGGAGGGCAGATACGCAGTATTTT. As protein: CASSPQSGRADTQYF.

The chain recombines TRBV7-9 with TRBJ2-5, with 11 bases aligning to TRBD2. Unmatched junction bases numbered 7, after V lost 5 bases and J lost 5 bases. Germline CDR1 SEHNR, CDR2 FQNEAQ (reference sequence). The CDR3 covers 15 residues. The CDR3 is CASSRVTSGSETQYF. For the CDR3, the DNA is TGTGCCAGCAGCAGAGTAACTAGCGGGAGTGAGACCCAGTACTTC. The whole variable domain, filled in from reference TRBV7-9 and TRBJ2-5, reads DTGVSQNPRHKITKRGQNVTFRCDPISEHNRLYWYRQTLGQGPEFLTYFQNEAQLEKSRLLSDRFSAERPKGSFSTLEIQRTEQGDSAMYLCASSRVTSGSETQYFGPGTRLLVL.

V is TRBV6-6 and J is TRBJ2-1; 8 bases agree with TRBD1. Unmatched junction bases numbered 11, after V lost 4 bases and J lost 15 bases. Per germline, CDR1 MNHNY and CDR2 SVGAGI (reference sequence). The CDR3 runs 13 residues. This CDR3 reads CASSSQGEVGGFF. CDR3 in DNA: TGTGCCAGCAGTTCACAGGGGGAAGTAGGGGGGTTCTTC.

The chain has TRBV7-8 and TRBJ1-5; D remains unclear. V was cut by 1 base and J by 3 bases, with 4 bases left in between. The germline gives CDR1 SGHVS, CDR2 FQNEAQ. The CDR3 extends over 13 amino acids. Written as DNA, the CDR3 is TGTGCCAGCAGCTTAGGGTTCAATCAGCCCCAGCATTTT. This sequence encodes CASSLGFNQPQHF.

The table lists this clone with a few counts. V and J are TRBV28 and TRBJ2-1, with D hard to call. This CDR3 contains 13 residues. Trimming shortened V by 3 bases and J by 5 bases, and 8 bases separated the two germline ends. Germline CDR1 MDHEN, CDR2 SYDVKM. CDR3 in DNA: TGTGCCAGCAGTTTGGGGTTAAACAATGAGCAGTTCTTC. Translation gives CASSLGLNNEQFF. Full variable domain (missing parts from reference TRBV28 and TRBJ2-1): DVKVTQSSRYLVKRTGEKVFLECVQDMDHENMFWYRQDPGLGLRLIYFSYDVKMKEKGDIPEGYSVSREKKERFSLILESASTNQTSMYLCASSLGLNNEQFFGPGTRLTVL.

The chain carries TRBV4-1 and TRBJ2-6; D is undetermined. The V gene lost 1 base and the J gene lost 0 bases, with 16 bases spanning the gap. The CDR3 contains 19 residues. In germline, CDR1 is MGHRA, CDR2 YSYEKL. The chain's CDR3 is CASSQVGRQVYSGANVLTF. In DNA, the CDR3 is TGCGCCAGCAGCCAAGTCGGTAGGCAGGTCTACTCTGGGGCCAACGTCCTGACTTTC.

J is TRBJ2-6 and V is TRBV9; D unclear. The CDR3 runs to 15 residues. CDR1 is SGDLS, CDR2 YYNGEE, per germline. Trimming stripped 0 bases from V and 3 bases from J, with 7 bases between. In DNA form, the CDR3 reads TGTGCCAGCAGCGTAGGAGTGGGTGGGGCCAACGTCCTGACTTTC. It is translated as CASSVGVGGANVLTF.

The chain links TRBV20-1 to TRBJ1-1, with D possibly matching TRBD1 (6 bases). The CDR3 is 10 residues long. The germline V and J ends were trimmed by 6 bases and 7 bases, with 9 bases remaining between them. CDR1 and CDR2 from the germline V gene are DFQATT and SNEGSKA (reference sequence). The CDR3 nucleotides are TGCAGTGCGGGGGACAATGAAGCTTTCTTT. It yields the protein CSAGDNEAFF.

The V gene is TRBV7-8, the J gene TRBJ2-2, with D possibly matching TRBD2 (5 bases). This CDR3 is 17 amino acids long. V was pared by 4 bases and J by 4 bases, with 19 bases between. CDR1 is SGHVS, CDR2 FQNEAQ, per germline. CDR3 in amino acids: CASSSPVERAVTGELFF. The CDR3 DNA sequence: TGTGCCAGCAGCTCGCCTGTTGAGAGGGCGGTCACCGGGGAGCTGTTTTTT.

In this sample, this clone turned up a few times. The chain links TRBV28 to TRBJ1-5, with TRBD1 matching over 10 bases. The CDR3 is 15 amino acids. V gave up 6 bases and J gave up 6 bases; unmatched junction bases: 8. From germline, CDR1 is MDHEN and CDR2 SYDVKM. Here the CDR3 reads CASRTGTGVTQPQHF. Written as DNA, the CDR3 is TGTGCCAGCAGAACCGGGACAGGGGTCACTCAGCCCCAGCATTTT.

V is TRBV28 and J is TRBJ1-1, with 8 bases that match TRBD1. CDR3 length equals 14 residues. The V gene end was trimmed by 6 bases and the J gene end by 6 bases; junction bases not matched to a gene: 9. From germline, CDR1 is MDHEN and CDR2 SYDVKM. In nucleotides, the CDR3 is TGTGCCAGCAGCTCCCAGGGGGCGCACCCTGAAGCTTTCTTT. Translation: CASSSQGAHPEAFF.

This chain connects TRBV27 to TRBJ2-5, with 9 bases lining up with TRBD2. The length of the CDR3 is 16 residues. The V segment lost 2 bases and the J segment 4 bases; nucleotides outside the gene matches: 8. Germline V gene lookup returns CDR1 MNHEY and CDR2 SMNVEV (reference sequence). The CDR3 region has the DNA TGTGCCAGCAGTTTAGGGACTAGCCCCCTAACAGAGACCCAGTACTTC. Amino acid sequence: CASSLGTSPLTETQYF.

V gene TRBV5-1 combines with J gene TRBJ1-2, with unresolved D. CDR1 SGHRS and CDR2 YFSETQ come from the germline V gene. The CDR3 consists of 13 residues. V was pared by 4 bases and J by 6 bases, with 13 bases between. The CDR3 DNA reads TGCGCCAGCAGCCAATCAGACACCCATGGCTACACCTTC. It translates to CASSQSDTHGYTF.

The rearrangement links TRBV5-6 to TRBJ2-4, with D hard to call. V was trimmed by 2 bases and J by 0 bases, leaving 6 bases between them. The length of the CDR3 is 14 residues. Germline CDR1 SGHDT, CDR2 YYEEEE. The CDR3 here is CASSLWGAKNIQYF. CDR3 DNA sequence: TGTGCCAGCAGCTTATGGGGAGCCAAAAACATTCAGTACTTC.

This clone was seen just once. The V gene is TRBV25-1, the J gene TRBJ2-2; tentatively, D is TRBD1 (5 bases). V lost 1 base, J lost 6 bases, and 21 bases lay in between. Germline CDR1 is MGHDK and CDR2 is SYGVNS. The length of the CDR3 is 18 residues. CDR3 sequence (DNA): TGTGCCAGCAGTGAATCGGCAGGGCTAAATTGGGGCCCCGGGGAGCTGTTTTTT. It encodes CASSESAGLNWGPGELFF.

This clone was seen once. The V gene is TRBV2, the J gene TRBJ1-5, with D perhaps matching TRBD1 (5 bases). CDR3 length: 14 amino acids. Germline CDR1 reads SNHLY; CDR2 reads FYNNEI. V was cut by 4 bases and J by 3 bases, with 10 bases left in between. The CDR3 bases are TGTGCCAGCAGTGGGCAGGGAAACAATCAGCCCCAGCATTTT. It codes for CASSGQGNNQPQHF.

The chain combines TRBV30 with TRBJ2-7; 8 nucleotides line up with TRBD2. The germline CDR1 and CDR2 sequences are GTSNPN and SVGIG (reference sequence). This CDR3 region has 15 residues. V gave up 2 bases and J gave up 0 bases; unmatched junction bases: 6. CDR3: CAWSRGSGSSYEQYF. The CDR3 bases are TGTGCCTGGAGTAGAGGGAGCGGGAGCTCCTACGAGCAGTACTTC.

The gene calls are TRBV7-9 and TRBJ2-5; D remains unclear. The CDR3 has 13 amino acids. The V gene lost 2 bases and the J gene lost 7 bases, with 11 bases spanning the gap. Germline V lookup: CDR1 SEHNR, CDR2 FQNEAQ (reference sequence). The DNA for the CDR3 is TGTGCCAGCAGCTTAAGCGAGCTATGGACCCAGTACTTC. Amino acid sequence: CASSLSELWTQYF.